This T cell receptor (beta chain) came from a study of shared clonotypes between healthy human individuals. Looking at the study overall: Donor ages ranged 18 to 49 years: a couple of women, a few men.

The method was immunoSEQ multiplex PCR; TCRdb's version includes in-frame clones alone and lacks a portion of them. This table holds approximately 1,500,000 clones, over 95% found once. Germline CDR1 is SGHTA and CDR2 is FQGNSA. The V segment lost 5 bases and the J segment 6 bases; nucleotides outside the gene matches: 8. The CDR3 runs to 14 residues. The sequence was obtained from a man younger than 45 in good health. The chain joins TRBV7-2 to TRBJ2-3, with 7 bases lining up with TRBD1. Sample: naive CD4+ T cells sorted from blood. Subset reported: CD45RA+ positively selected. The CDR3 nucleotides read TGTGCCAGCAGCCCGGGACAGTCAAGCGATACGCAGTATTTT. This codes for CASSPGQSSDTQYF.